This T cell receptor beta chain originates from a study of blood T cell repertoires in COVID-19. Study in general: The origin of the acute and convalescent COVID-19 samples was the United States, Italy and Spain. PBMCs, B-cell-depleted T cells, or T cells were the source of the cDNA or gDNA that made up the material.

The CDR3 covers 17 residues. The V gene lost 1 base and the J gene lost 0 bases, with 14 bases spanning the gap. Germline V gene data show CDR1 as SGHRS and CDR2 as YFSETQ. Original data processing: The assay estimated nucleated cells by amplifying reference gene primers. This table comes from immunoSEQ multiplex PCR, and its TCRdb copy is limited to in-frame clones, with some not included. V, J and clone size were drawn from that table, and D and trimming were deduced from the DNA. The table has approximately 230,000 clones, about 80% seen once. Sequenced input: peripheral blood. The chain has TRBV5-1 and TRBJ2-1; D not certain. This TCR was recovered from a man older than 75 with acute or convalescent COVID-19. CDR3 sequence: CASSLRSGRSSYNEQFF. Written as DNA, the CDR3 is TGCGCCAGCAGCTTGAGGAGTGGCCGATCCTCCTACAATGAGCAGTTCTTC. Full variable domain (remainder filled in from reference TRBV5-1 and TRBJ2-1): KAGVTQTPRYLIKTRGQQVTLSCSPISGHRSVSWYQQTPGQGLQFLFEYFSETQRNKGNFPGRFSGRQFSNSRSEMNVSTLELGDSALYLCASSLRSGRSSYNEQFFGPGTRLTVL.